These 20 T cell receptor beta chains originate from one sample sequenced in a study of graft-versus-host responses after intestinal transplantation. Generated by immunoSEQ multiplex PCR, the TCRdb table keeps only in-frame clones and is missing some. Among approximately 120,000 clones listed, around nine tenths were seen once. The antigens for these receptors are not known. The specimen comprised unstimulated CD4+ T cells sorted from spleen or lymph node cells, sampled before intestinal transplant. These receptors originate from a human donor who received an intestinal transplant.

The chain employs TRBV6-1 and TRBJ1-1, with a tentative D call TRBD1 (5 bases). CDR3 size: 13 residues. CDR1 and CDR2 (germline): MNHNS, SASEGT. The germline V and J ends were trimmed by 11 bases and 3 bases, with 16 bases remaining between them. The CDR3 DNA reads TGTGCCTCCTCCTTTCAGGGAGACACTGAAGCTTTCTTT. Protein: CASSFQGDTEAFF.

In this sample, this clone turned up once. The chain links TRBV5-1 to TRBJ1-4, with a tentative D call TRBD1 (6 bases). Looked up from germline, CDR1 is SGHRS and CDR2 is YFSETQ. V was shortened by 2 bases and J by 8 bases, with 10 bases between the two germline ends. The length of the CDR3 is 13 residues. The CDR3 is CASSFEGEEKLFF. The CDR3 DNA follows: TGCGCCAGCAGCTTTGAGGGGGAAGAAAAACTGTTTTTT.

The chain's CDR3 is CASNRPFFYNSPLHF. The CDR3 DNA follows: TGTGCCAGCAACAGACCCTTTTTCTATAATTCACCCCTCCACTTT. This chain joins TRBV6-7 and TRBJ1-6; D is undetermined. TRBV6-7 is annotated as an ORF whose role is uncertain. The CDR3 is made up of 15 amino acids. The V and J ends lost 7 bases and 3 bases respectively, with 13 bases between them.

This clone has just a few counts. The rearrangement uses TRBV6-5 and TRBJ2-4; no definite D call. The CDR3 loop spans 16 amino acids. V was cut by 2 bases and J by 0 bases, with 11 bases left in between. CDR1 and CDR2 from the germline V gene are MNHEY and SVGAGI. The CDR3 nucleotides are TGTGCCAGCAGTTACGCGTGGCCGTTAGCCAAAAACATTCAGTACTTC. This encodes CASSYAWPLAKNIQYF.

The J gene is TRBJ1-1, the V gene TRBV5-4, with D possibly being TRBD1 (5 bases). Germline V lookup: CDR1 SGHNT, CDR2 YYREEE (reference sequence). Between the trimmed V and J ends, which lost 0 bases and 6 bases, there was a span of 15 bases. The length of the CDR3 is 15 residues. The CDR3 reads CASSLGQRTVAEAFF. The CDR3 nucleotides are TGTGCCAGCAGCTTGGGACAGCGGACGGTGGCTGAAGCTTTCTTT.

The genes are TRBV5-4 and TRBJ1-5; 10 positions match TRBD1. CDR3 length equals 15 residues. CDR1 is SGHNT, CDR2 YYREEE, per germline (reference sequence). J lost 3 bases, V lost 6 bases, and 6 bases had no gene match. CDR3 amino acids: CASKMGTGDNQPQHF. The CDR3 DNA reads TGTGCCAGCAAGATGGGGACAGGGGACAATCAGCCCCAGCATTTT.

The chain couples TRBV7-9 to TRBJ1-5; TRBD1 matches 7 bases. Germline CDR1 and CDR2: SEHNR and FQNEAQ (reference sequence). The trim removed 5 bases at V and 7 bases at J, leaving 5 bases unmatched. CDR3 length equals 13 residues. The CDR3 loop is CASSETGRQPQHF. CDR3 sequence (DNA): TGTGCCAGCAGCGAGACAGGGAGACAGCCCCAGCATTTT.

V usage is TRBV5-1 and J usage is TRBJ1-2, with TRBD1 matching 7 bases. CDR3 size: 13 residues. The ends lost 4 bases at V and 6 bases at J; junction bases unmatched: 6. Looked up from germline, CDR1 is SGHRS and CDR2 is YFSETQ. DNA for the CDR3: TGCGCCAGCAGCCATGACAGGGAGGATGGCTACACCTTC. As protein: CASSHDREDGYTF.

The rearrangement joins TRBV18 to TRBJ2-5, with D hard to call. Germline V CDR1 and CDR2: KGHSH, LQKENI. The V end lost 6 bases, the J end lost 5 bases, and 13 bases lay between the germline ends. CDR3 length: 13 amino acids. The CDR3 reads CASSSTMLETQYF. The CDR3 DNA follows: TGTGCCAGCTCCTCGACAATGCTGGAGACCCAGTACTTC.

The chain links TRBV11-3 to TRBJ1-1, with 8 bases fitting TRBD1. V shed 0 bases, J shed 9 bases, and the junction held 9 bases outside the gene matches. Germline assignment: CDR1 SGHNT and CDR2 YENEEA. The CDR3 length is 15 residues. As DNA, the CDR3 is TGTGCCAGCAGCTTAGAAGGACAGGGCGGATTGAAAGCTTTCTTT. It specifies CASSLEGQGGLKAFF.

This chain connects TRBV5-1 to TRBJ2-3; D call uncertain. The CDR3 length is 15 residues. The V end lost 0 bases, the J end lost 4 bases, and 12 bases lay between the germline ends. The germline CDR1 and CDR2 sequences are SGHRS and YFSETQ. Written as DNA, the CDR3 is TGCGCCAGCAGCTTGGCCAACGGCGGCTCAGATACGCAGTATTTT. It yields the protein CASSLANGGSDTQYF. Drawing the rest from reference TRBV5-1 and TRBJ2-3, the complete variable domain is KAGVTQTPRYLIKTRGQQVTLSCSPISGHRSVSWYQQTPGQGLQFLFEYFSETQRNKGNFPGRFSGRQFSNSRSEMNVSTLELGDSALYLCASSLANGGSDTQYFGPGTRLTVL.

The chain joins TRBV29-1 to TRBJ2-5; 7 bases line up with TRBD1. Trimming at V came to 0 bases and at J to 5 bases, leaving 9 bases not matched to a gene. Germline CDR1 and CDR2: SQVTM and ANQGSEA. There are 15 residues in the CDR3. Written as DNA, the CDR3 is TGCAGCGTTGAAGACGGGACAGACCTCCGTGAGACCCAGTACTTC. This encodes CSVEDGTDLRETQYF.

The V gene is TRBV29-1, the J gene TRBJ1-1, with TRBD1 matching over 9 bases. The V gene end was trimmed by 6 bases and the J gene end by 4 bases; junction bases not matched to a gene: 9. The CDR3 contains 14 residues. Germline V gene lookup returns CDR1 SQVTM and CDR2 ANQGSEA. The CDR3: CSVTLGTGLTEAFF. CDR3 DNA sequence: TGCAGCGTCACCCTCGGGACAGGGCTCACTGAAGCTTTCTTT.

The rearrangement uses TRBV4-1 and TRBJ2-1; either TRBD1 or TRBD2 may fit D (6 bases each). The CDR3 extends over 14 amino acids. The germline V gene has CDR1 MGHRA and CDR2 YSYEKL. V shed 2 bases and J shed 7 bases, with 12 bases lying between them. The CDR3: CASSQRPGANEQFF. CDR3 DNA: TGCGCCAGCAGCCAACGGCCGGGGGCAAATGAGCAGTTCTTC.

The gene calls are TRBV14 and TRBJ1-2, with unresolved D. Germline-derived CDR1 and CDR2 are SGHDN and FVKESK. The CDR3 sequence is 15 residues long. V was shortened by 5 bases and J by 2 bases, with 15 bases between the two germline ends. CDR3 in DNA: TGTGCCAGCAGCTCGCGCAACATGGGGAACTATGGCTACACCTTC. It translates to CASSSRNMGNYGYTF.

V is TRBV5-1 and J is TRBJ2-7; 8 bases match TRBD2. V was clipped by 4 bases and J by 3 bases; unmatched bases: 9. Germline V gene lookup returns CDR1 SGHRS and CDR2 YFSETQ. CDR3 length equals 15 residues. The CDR3 protein is CASSPGPGGHYEQYF. In DNA form, the CDR3 reads TGCGCCAGCAGCCCCGGGCCGGGGGGGCACTACGAGCAGTACTTC.

The chain employs TRBV2 and TRBJ2-7; D remains ambiguous. The CDR3 length is 11 residues. Germline loops: CDR1 SNHLY, CDR2 FYNNEI. V was pared by 6 bases and J by 4 bases, with 7 bases between. The CDR3 bases are TGTGCCAGCAGCCTCCAATACGAGCAGTACTTC. This gives the protein CASSLQYEQYF.

This chain links TRBV2 with TRBJ1-6; 7 nucleotides match TRBD1. Germline-derived CDR1 and CDR2 are SNHLY and FYNNEI. The CDR3 is 16 amino acids. V lost 2 bases and J lost 6; bases outside the gene matches: 7. The CDR3 loop reads CASSELGAGGNSPLHF. DNA for the CDR3: TGTGCCAGCAGTGAACTTGGGGCAGGGGGTAATTCACCCCTCCACTTT.

The rearrangement links TRBV30 to TRBJ1-6, with 7 bases lining up with TRBD1. Germline CDR1 reads GTSNPN; CDR2 reads SVGIG (reference sequence). V dropped 6 bases and J dropped 9; count of bases not matched to a gene: 11. The length of the CDR3 is 14 residues. The CDR3 loop reads CACKPRDRISPLHF. CDR3 coding DNA: TGTGCCTGCAAACCCCGGGACAGAATTTCACCCCTCCACTTT.

This chain uses TRBV5-1 with TRBJ1-1; possibly TRBD1 for D (6 bases). The CDR3 runs to 13 residues. V lost 3 bases to trimming and J lost 9 bases, with 15 bases between them. CDR1 and CDR2 (germline): SGHRS, YFSETQ. CDR3 in amino acids: CASSWGPLEKAFF. The CDR3 region has the DNA TGCGCCAGCAGCTGGGGGCCACTCGAAAAAGCTTTCTTT.